This T cell receptor (beta chain) was recorded in a study of blood T cell repertoires in COVID-19 (dated by TCRdb to 2020 to 2021). Background for the entire study: Samples from collaborators originated in the United States, Italy and Spain and spanned both the acute and convalescent phases of COVID-19. Deeply sampled blood TCRbeta repertoires from subjects exposed to, actively infected with, or recovered from COVID-19 were included in the dataset. HLA class I and class II types, where available, came from metadata supplied by the sample provider rather than from assay-based typing. Samples were obtained from the ongoing ImmuneRACE study (first 160 participants) and from over a thousand subjects provided by 6 global collaborators. The prospective study material was composed of cDNA or gDNA derived from T cells, B-cell-depleted T cells, or PBMCs. Nearly every sample came with metadata listing a de-identified subject ID, COVID-19 status, age in years and sex. The repertoires were released in a freely available public database meant as a resource for research on the immune response to SARS-CoV-2. Broad study findings and their caveats: The amount of clinical and demographic metadata varied by source and participant and was provided uncurated.

About this clone itself: Its specific antigen is unknown. No much larger clonotype is one base removed from it; base qualities were not supplied.

Enrolling through a virtual design, the prospective study's participants ranged in age from roughly 18 to 90 years and lived across 24 United States geographic areas. In the prospective study, participants were assigned to cohorts based on the clinical history participants reported in a screening survey and a study questionnaire. Each participant in the prospective study had whole blood, serum and a nasopharyngeal or oropharyngeal swab collected by mobile phlebotomists. Additional blood draws and questionnaires over a 2-month period could optionally be provided by prospective study participants. Prospective study blood samples were shipped either frozen or at room temperature before DNA extraction. The immunoSEQ Assay, a bias-controlled multiplex PCR, was used to amplify TCRbeta CDR3 regions from genomic DNA. The original methods were these. The number of nucleated cells in each sample was estimated by amplification of reference gene primers within the assay. To quantify the absolute abundance of each unique TCRbeta CDR3 rearrangement, sequence reads were collapsed and filtered. Productive Simpson clonality was computed per sample as the square root of Simpson's diversity index over productive rearrangements. TCRdb's version of the immuneACCESS table is confined to in-frame rearrangements and falls short of the full clone set. An unresolved V gene accounts for under half of the shortfall where checked; the remainder is of unknown origin. D and trimming were read from the DNA, whereas the V and J calls and clone size are those reported in that table. The sample table lists some 270,000 clones, approximately 85% of them with a count of one. The ten largest clones represent 9.1% of the sample.

V lost 6 bases and J lost 2 bases, and the count of bases not matched to a germline gene is 6. From its cysteine to its phenylalanine, the CDR3 spans 14 amino acids. Kept here is only the CDR3 DNA, which spans 42 bases and is read in frame from base 1. CDR1 MNHEY and CDR2 SVGAGI were looked up in the germline V gene. This clonotype was sampled from a woman aged 45 to 65 with acute COVID-19. Material for sequencing was PBMCs or T cells enriched from blood (not recorded which). The receptor chain draws on TRBV6-5 and TRBJ1-1, and TRBD1 aligns with 7 junction nucleotides. The encoded CDR3 is CASRHRGANTEAFF. The sequence in DNA is TGTGCCAGCAGGCACAGGGGTGCAAACACTGAAGCTTTCTTT.